The 25 T cell receptor beta chains listed next were all sequenced from one sample in a study of OX40 agonist ivuxolimab in advanced cancers. Measured with immunoSEQ multiplex PCR; TCRdb has only the in-frame clones, and not every one. The sample holds tens of thousands of clones, approximately 80% seen once. This sample comprised CD4+ or CD8+ T cells sorted from blood, obtained in a trial of the OX40 agonist ivuxolimab. The receptor set was obtained from an adult with an advanced solid tumor such as melanoma, head and neck, liver or kidney cancer.

This clone was counted a few times. CDR3 DNA sequence: TGTGCCATCAGTCGGGGCCAGGACACAGATACGCAGTATTTT. Translating gives CAISRGQDTDTQYF. The J gene is TRBJ2-3, the V gene TRBV10-3, with D perhaps matching TRBD1 or TRBD2 (5 bases each). There are 14 residues in the CDR3. Germline CDR1 and CDR2: ENHRY and SYGVKD. V lost 5 bases and J 2 bases, leaving 11 bases between the germline ends.

The chain uses TRBV7-6 and TRBJ2-3, with D possibly TRBD1 on 5 matching bases. V shed 5 bases and J shed 4 bases, with 13 bases lying between them. From germline, CDR1 is SGHVS and CDR2 FNYEAQ. The CDR3 contains 14 residues. CDR3 protein: CASSTMTVSDTQYF. The CDR3 DNA follows: TGTGCCAGCAGCACCATGACAGTCTCAGATACGCAGTATTTT.

V and J are TRBV28 and TRBJ1-5; 7 bases are shared with TRBD1. Per germline, CDR1 MDHEN and CDR2 SYDVKM. With 6 bases clipped from V and 0 bases from J, the junction kept 8 bases outside the gene matches. This CDR3 is built from 16 residues. The chain's CDR3 is CASRLNDRVSNQPQHF. The CDR3 DNA follows: TGTGCCAGCAGACTAAATGACAGGGTTAGCAATCAGCCCCAGCATTTT.

J is TRBJ2-1 and V is TRBV7-2; 12 bases are a match to TRBD2. Germline lookup yields CDR1 SGHTA and CDR2 FQGNSA. The CDR3 contains 19 residues. With V trimmed by 2 bases and J by 1 base, 9 bases remained unmatched. CDR3 sequence reads: CASSLSSSGRGGSYNEQFF. CDR3 in DNA: TGTGCCAGCAGCTTAAGCTCTAGCGGGAGGGGGGGTTCCTACAATGAGCAGTTCTTC.

By share, this clone ranks as medium-sized. The V gene is TRBV5-4, the J gene TRBJ1-1, with a weak D call TRBD1 (5 bases). V was trimmed by 0 bases and J by 0 bases, leaving 18 bases between them. CDR3 length: 18 residues. Looked up from germline, CDR1 is SGHNT and CDR2 is YYREEE (reference sequence). The CDR3 nucleotides read TGTGCCAGCAGCTTGGGGACGGGGGGATTCGATATGAACACTGAAGCTTTCTTT. It encodes CASSLGTGGFDMNTEAFF.

The chain uses TRBV7-2 and TRBJ1-2; D gene unclear. Germline V CDR1 and CDR2: SGHTA, FQGNSA. The CDR3 is made up of 13 amino acids. Trimming took off 3 bases at V and 3 bases at J, with 8 bases between the two ends. DNA of the CDR3: TGTGCCAGCAGCTTGGGGAGGGACTATGGCTACACCTTC. Translating gives CASSLGRDYGYTF. The whole variable domain, remainder taken from reference TRBV7-2 and TRBJ1-2, is GAGVSQSPSNKVTEKGKDVELRCDPISGHTALYWYRQSLGQGLEFLIYFQGNSAPDKSGLPSDRFSAERTGGSVSTLTIQRTQQEDSAVYLCASSLGRDYGYTFGSGTRLTVV.

The V gene is TRBV7-2, the J gene TRBJ2-1, with 7 bases aligning to TRBD2. The CDR3 contains 18 residues. The junction had 13 bases not matched to a gene; V was cut back by 2 bases and J by 3 bases. Germline V gives CDR1 SGHTA, CDR2 FQGNSA. This CDR3 is CASSLHGEGGRGYNEQFF. CDR3 bases: TGTGCCAGCAGCTTACACGGGGAGGGCGGCCGTGGCTACAATGAGCAGTTCTTC.

About this clone itself: Other DNA sequences from this sample encode an identical CDR3 as well. The genes are TRBV18 and TRBJ2-7; 7 bases are a match to TRBD1. The CDR3 runs 13 residues. The trim removed 3 bases at V and 1 base at J, leaving 0 bases unmatched. Germline values: CDR1 KGHSH, CDR2 LQKENI. The CDR3 loop reads CASSPGQSYEQYF. CDR3 bases: TGTGCCAGCTCACCGGGACAGTCCTACGAGCAGTACTTC. The entire variable domain, with the rest obtained from reference TRBV18 and TRBJ2-7, is as follows: NAGVMQNPRHLVRRRGQEARLRCSPMKGHSHVYWYRQLPEEGLKFMVYLQKENIIDESGMPKERFSAEFPKEGPSILRIQQVVRGDSAAYFCASSPGQSYEQYFGPGTRLTVT.

This chain connects TRBV7-2 to TRBJ2-3; 7 nucleotides align to TRBD2. The germline V gene has CDR1 SGHTA and CDR2 FQGNSA. Trimming at V came to 1 base and at J to 2 bases, leaving 3 bases not matched to a gene. The CDR3 runs 15 residues. The CDR3 region has the DNA TGTGCCAGCAGCTTAGTGGCGGGAGTCACAGATACGCAGTATTTT. This sequence encodes CASSLVAGVTDTQYF.

The V gene is TRBV28, the J gene TRBJ2-1, with 8 bases lining up with TRBD2. CDR3 size: 15 residues. V was clipped by 1 base and J by 9 bases; unmatched bases: 8. Germline V gives CDR1 MDHEN, CDR2 SYDVKM. DNA of the CDR3: TGTGCCAGCAGTTTATATTTAGCGGGATTGAGTGAGCAGTTCTTC. Translation gives CASSLYLAGLSEQFF.

The sample holds a few counts of this clone. The gene calls are TRBV11-2 and TRBJ2-1; tentative D call: TRBD2 (5 bases). Germline V CDR1 and CDR2: SGHAT, FQNNGV. Between the trimmed V and J ends, which lost 4 bases and 8 bases, there was a span of 15 bases. This CDR3 comprises 14 residues. The CDR3 loop is CASSSPPSTHEQFF. CDR3 coding DNA: TGTGCCAGCAGCTCACCGCCTAGCACCCATGAGCAGTTCTTC.

In nucleotides, the CDR3 is TGTGCCAGCAGACTAGCGGGAAGGAAGAGCACAGATACGCAGTATTTT. This gives the protein CASRLAGRKSTDTQYF. The V and J genes are TRBV11-2 and TRBJ2-3, with 10 bases identical to TRBD2. Germline V gene data show CDR1 as SGHAT and CDR2 as FQNNGV. This CDR3 is built from 16 residues. With V trimmed by 6 bases and J by 0 bases, 6 bases remained unmatched.

The chain links TRBV5-5 to TRBJ2-2; 12 nucleotides match TRBD1. The trim removed 4 bases at V and 4 bases at J, leaving 11 bases unmatched. There are 18 residues in the CDR3. Per germline, CDR1 SGHKS and CDR2 YYEKEE (reference sequence). CDR3 residues: CASSPGDRGRRGTGELFF. The CDR3 DNA reads TGTGCCAGCAGCCCAGGGGACAGGGGGCGCCGGGGCACCGGGGAGCTGTTTTTT.

This clone was picked up one time. The chain combines TRBV28 with TRBJ1-1, with D possibly matching TRBD1 (6 bases). There are 14 residues in the CDR3. The germline V and J ends were trimmed by 6 bases and 6 bases, with 17 bases remaining between them. Per germline, CDR1 MDHEN and CDR2 SYDVKM. CDR3 in amino acids: CASRSLQGQAEAFF. DNA for the CDR3: TGTGCCAGCAGGTCTCTACAGGGCCAGGCTGAAGCTTTCTTT.

The chain uses TRBV11-3 and TRBJ2-2; 10 bases agree with TRBD1. Germline CDR1 SGHNT, CDR2 YENEEA. The CDR3 sequence is 14 residues long. Germline trimming cut 5 bases from V and 5 bases from J; bases unmatched to any gene: 2. DNA of the CDR3: TGTGCCAGCAGCCGGACAGGGGGTACCGGGGAGCTGTTTTTT. This translates into CASSRTGGTGELFF.

This clone is medium-sized. The rearrangement links TRBV7-7 to TRBJ2-5; D ambiguous. Between the trimmed V and J ends, which lost 1 base and 5 bases, there was a span of 11 bases. Germline V lookup: CDR1 SSHAT, CDR2 FNYEAQ (reference sequence). There are 14 residues in the CDR3. In DNA, the CDR3 is TGTGCCAGCAGCTTAGGTGTGGGCCTGGAGACCCAGTACTTC. This translates into CASSLGVGLETQYF.

The rearrangement joins TRBV11-2 to TRBJ2-1, with D possibly matching TRBD2 (5 bases). The germline V and J ends were trimmed by 1 base and 4 bases, with 8 bases remaining between them. CDR3 size: 14 residues. Germline lookup yields CDR1 SGHAT and CDR2 FQNNGV. CDR3 loop: CASSLAGTYNEQFF. The DNA of the CDR3 is TGTGCCAGCAGCTTAGCGGGAACGTACAATGAGCAGTTCTTC.

The J gene is TRBJ2-5, the V gene TRBV7-9; possibly TRBD2 for D (6 bases). In germline, CDR1 is SEHNR, CDR2 FQNEAQ (reference sequence). This CDR3 contains 13 residues. Trimming removed 2 bases from V and 8 bases from J, with 12 bases in between. CDR3 in DNA: TGTGCCAGCAGCTTAAAGGAGGGAGGCACCCAGTACTTC. This codes for CASSLKEGGTQYF.

This chain joins TRBV2 and TRBJ2-7; 9 nucleotides align to TRBD1. Germline CDR1 and CDR2: SNHLY and FYNNEI. Trimming took 9 bases from V and 4 from J; bases not matched to a gene: 10. The CDR3 has 14 residues. The CDR3 nucleotides are TGTGCCAGTCTAACCGGGACAGGGAAATACGAGCAGTACTTC. It is translated as CASLTGTGKYEQYF.

Only a few counts were recorded for this clone. The chain uses TRBV5-1 and TRBJ1-5; possible D gene TRBD1, 5 bases. V lost 4 bases and J lost 0, with 14 bases in between. The CDR3 is 16 amino acids. Germline V gene sequence: CDR1 SGHRS, CDR2 YFSETQ. Here the CDR3 DNA reads TGCGCCAGCAGCCTCCTAGGGGATTTTAGCAATCAGCCCCAGCATTTT. Translating gives CASSLLGDFSNQPQHF.

V usage is TRBV28 and J usage is TRBJ1-2; no definite D call. The germline gives CDR1 MDHEN, CDR2 SYDVKM. This CDR3 is 14 amino acids long. The V gene lost 5 bases and the J gene lost 4 bases, with 14 bases spanning the gap. CDR3: CASSLSDTAYGYTF. The CDR3 nucleotides read TGTGCCAGCAGTCTCTCCGACACAGCCTATGGCTACACCTTC.

V usage is TRBV27 and J usage is TRBJ1-4, with a tentative D call TRBD1 (5 bases). V was shortened by 2 bases and J by 0 bases, with 16 bases between the two germline ends. The germline V gene has CDR1 MNHEY and CDR2 SMNVEV (reference sequence). CDR3 length equals 18 residues. The CDR3 DNA reads TGTGCCAGCAGTTTAGTGGGACGGGCGAACCCAACTAATGAAAAACTGTTTTTT. Translation: CASSLVGRANPTNEKLFF.

V gene TRBV25-1 combines with J gene TRBJ1-4, with D uncertain. The CDR3 consists of 17 residues. Germline CDR1 and CDR2: MGHDK and SYGVNS. V was trimmed by 6 bases and J by 5 bases, leaving 22 bases between them. CDR3 protein: CASSDGWALVGNEKLFF. DNA of the CDR3: TGTGCCAGCAGCGATGGGTGGGCCCTCGTTGGGAATGAAAAACTGTTTTTT.

The chain employs TRBV7-9 and TRBJ2-1; the D call may be TRBD1 or TRBD2 (5 bases each). Germline V gives CDR1 SEHNR, CDR2 FQNEAQ (reference sequence). Trimming left V 5 bases short and J 8 bases short, with 10 bases between. The CDR3 runs 12 residues. CDR3 loop: CASSLGDHEQFF. The CDR3 DNA reads as TGTGCCAGCAGCCTAGGGGACCATGAGCAGTTCTTC.

J is TRBJ2-7 and V is TRBV7-2; no clear D. Germline V gene data show CDR1 as SGHTA and CDR2 as FQGNSA. Trimming removed 5 bases at V and 2 bases at J, with 10 bases between. CDR3 size: 13 residues. The DNA for the CDR3 is TGTGCCAGCAGCCTATCTACCCCCTACGAGCAGTACTTC. As protein: CASSLSTPYEQYF.